A single sample is the source of the 21 T cell receptor beta chains below, sequenced in a study of blood T cell repertoires in COVID-19. Assay used: immunoSEQ multiplex PCR; TCRdb lists only in-frame clones, some missing. The top ten hold about 4% of the sample, which has just over 50,000 clones, 86% seen once. Sequencing was carried out using peripheral blood. These receptors originate from an elderly man with active COVID-19.

The chain is built from TRBV18 and TRBJ2-7; D might be TRBD1 (6 bases). Trimming stripped 5 bases from V and 5 bases from J, with 16 bases between. The germline CDR1 and CDR2 sequences are KGHSH and LQKENI. This CDR3 is 14 amino acids long. The CDR3 region has the DNA TGTGCCAGCTCATCTGACAGGTCTGCCGACGAGCAGTACTTC. Translated, it gives CASSSDRSADEQYF.

The V and J genes are TRBV9 and TRBJ2-1; weak D call: TRBD2 (5 bases). Trimming took 0 bases from V and 0 from J, leaving 7 bases between them. The CDR3 is 15 amino acids. Looked up from germline, CDR1 is SGDLS and CDR2 is YYNGEE. The CDR3 nucleotides are TGTGCCAGCAGCGTAGATGCGGGCTCCTACAATGAGCAGTTCTTC. It encodes CASSVDAGSYNEQFF.

In nucleotides, the CDR3 is TGTGCCAGCAGTGAATTGGGGGGTAGCGGGACTTACGAAGAGACCCAGTACTTC. The encoded protein is CASSELGGSGTYEETQYF. The rearrangement uses TRBV2 and TRBJ2-5; 8 nucleotides align to TRBD2. In germline, CDR1 is SNHLY, CDR2 FYNNEI. With V trimmed by 2 bases and J by 3 bases, 14 bases remained unmatched. This CDR3 has 18 residues. The full variable domain, in which reference TRBV2 and TRBJ2-5 provide the parts outside the CDR3, is EPEVTQTPSHQVTQMGQEVILRCVPISNHLYFYWYRQILGQKVEFLVSFYNNEISEKSEIFDDQFSVERPDGSNFTLKIRSTKLEDSAMYFCASSELGGSGTYEETQYFGPGTRLLVL.

V is TRBV18 and J is TRBJ1-4, with 11 bases matching TRBD1. Germline assignment: CDR1 KGHSH and CDR2 LQKENI. There are 16 residues in the CDR3. The V and J ends lost 3 bases and 5 bases, in that order; junction bases with no gene match: 5. The CDR3 DNA is TGTGCCAGCTCACCTCGGGGGACAGGGGGAAATGAAAAACTGTTTTTT. It specifies CASSPRGTGGNEKLFF.

V is TRBV7-9 and J is TRBJ1-1; 7 bases map to TRBD1. Germline CDR1 and CDR2: SEHNR and FQNEAQ (reference sequence). CDR3 size: 15 residues. The junction had 7 bases not matched to a gene; V was cut back by 5 bases and J by 1 base. The CDR3 DNA is TGTGCCAGCAGCCCGAGGGACAGATCGAACACTGAAGCTTTCTTT. The encoded protein is CASSPRDRSNTEAFF. Full variable domain (missing parts from reference TRBV7-9 and TRBJ1-1): DTGVSQNPRHKITKRGQNVTFRCDPISEHNRLYWYRQTLGQGPEFLTYFQNEAQLEKSRLLSDRFSAERPKGSFSTLEIQRTEQGDSAMYLCASSPRDRSNTEAFFGQGTRLTVV.

The gene calls are TRBV4-3 and TRBJ2-3, with 12 nucleotides matching TRBD2. The CDR3 consists of 19 residues. Germline assignment: CDR1 LGHNA and CDR2 YSLEER. V dropped 4 bases and J dropped 5; count of bases not matched to a gene: 16. CDR3 amino acids: CASSPQALAGGTGGDTQYF. The CDR3 DNA reads TGCGCCAGCAGCCCCCAGGCCCTAGCGGGAGGGACGGGTGGAGATACGCAGTATTTT.

The chain is built from TRBV28 and TRBJ2-7; D gene unclear. CDR1 and CDR2 from the germline V gene are MDHEN and SYDVKM. Trimming took off 5 bases at V and 5 bases at J, with 10 bases between the two ends. The CDR3 runs 12 residues. CDR3 bases: TGTGCCAGCAGTCCCCGTCAGAACGAGCAGTACTTC. Its translation is CASSPRQNEQYF.

The J gene is TRBJ2-7, the V gene TRBV10-3, with D possibly being TRBD2 (6 bases). This CDR3 has 15 amino acids. V gave up 3 bases and J gave up 0 bases, with 12 bases separating them. Germline CDR1 reads ENHRY; CDR2 reads SYGVKD. DNA for the CDR3: TGTGCCATCAGTGAAACGGCGGGGAACTCCTACGAGCAGTACTTC. Translated, it gives CAISETAGNSYEQYF.

Only a few counts were recorded for this clone. The J gene is TRBJ2-1, the V gene TRBV6-4, with D possibly being TRBD1 (5 bases). Germline lookup yields CDR1 MRHNA and CDR2 SNTAGT. CDR3 length: 14 amino acids. V was cut by 0 bases and J by 5 bases, with 8 bases left in between. The CDR3 protein is CASSDSNRNNEQFF. CDR3 nucleotides: TGTGCCAGCAGTGACTCGAACAGGAACAATGAGCAGTTCTTC.

A remark on this clone: Lacking the conserved final phenylalanine or tryptophan, this CDR3 likely reflects a read error. The limits of the CDR3 on the DNA are not certain, so only TCRdb's listed CDR3 is given. The chain links TRBV6-1 to TRBJ1-1. 13 amino acids form the CDR3, both terminal residues included. CDR1 and CDR2 from the germline V gene are MNHNS and SASEGT. The CDR3 loop reads CASSERRGADPKV.

This clone showed up just once. CDR3 nucleotide sequence: TGTGCCAGTAGTATGGACAGGGGCAATGAGCAGTTCTTC. It translates to CASSMDRGNEQFF. The chain uses TRBV19 and TRBJ2-1; TRBD1 matches at 9 bases. This CDR3 has 13 amino acids. V dropped 3 bases and J dropped 6; count of bases not matched to a gene: 0. The germline V gene encodes CDR1 LNHDA and CDR2 SQIVND (reference sequence).

The chain employs TRBV12-3 or TRBV12-4 and TRBJ1-1; TRBD1 matches 8 bases. This CDR3 contains 13 residues. V was clipped by 1 base and J by 9 bases; unmatched bases: 4. The CDR3 DNA follows: TGTGCCAGCAGTTTAGGGACAGGGCCTAAAGCTTTCTTT. Translation gives CASSLGTGPKAFF.

The genes are TRBV2 and TRBJ2-7; maybe TRBD2 (5 bases). The germline V gene has CDR1 SNHLY and CDR2 FYNNEI. CDR3 size: 16 residues. V lost 7 bases and J 3 bases, leaving 22 bases between the germline ends. CDR3 sequence (DNA): TGTGCCAGCACTAGACTACCCGTTGCCTCGGGCTACGAGCAGTACTTC. This sequence encodes CASTRLPVASGYEQYF.

This sequence joins TRBV18 and TRBJ2-7; tentatively, D is TRBD1 (7 bases). With 4 bases removed from V and 4 bases from J, the gap between germline ends came to 17 bases. The CDR3 totals 15 residues. Germline CDR1 KGHSH, CDR2 LQKENI. In DNA form, the CDR3 reads TGTGCCAGCTCACACGACAGGGAAGGGGGGTACGAGCAGTACTTC. Protein sequence: CASSHDREGGYEQYF.

The chain has TRBV5-1 and TRBJ2-3; D is possibly TRBD2 (6 bases). V shed 0 bases and J shed 6 bases, with 17 bases lying between them. Germline V gene sequence: CDR1 SGHRS, CDR2 YFSETQ. CDR3 length: 16 amino acids. In DNA form, the CDR3 reads TGCGCCAGCAGCTTGGGCTCGTGGGAACGGGGGGATACGCAGTATTTT. This gives the protein CASSLGSWERGDTQYF.

The gene calls are TRBV11-2 and TRBJ2-7, with 9 bases aligning to TRBD2. The CDR3 contains 15 residues. Germline V gives CDR1 SGHAT, CDR2 FQNNGV. The V gene end was trimmed by 5 bases and the J gene end by 2 bases; junction bases not matched to a gene: 7. The CDR3 nucleotides read TGTGCCAGCAGCCGAGACACTAGCGGGCCCTACGAGCAGTACTTC. This encodes CASSRDTSGPYEQYF. Drawing the rest from reference TRBV11-2 and TRBJ2-7, the complete variable domain is EAGVAQSPRYKIIEKRQSVAFWCNPISGHATLYWYQQILGQGPKLLIQFQNNGVVDDSQLPKDRFSAERLKGVDSTLKIQPAKLEDSAVYLCASSRDTSGPYEQYFGPGTRLTVT.

The CDR3 loop reads CSASRGTSGSGETQYF. DNA of the CDR3: TGCAGTGCTAGTCGTGGGACTAGCGGGAGCGGGGAGACCCAGTACTTC. The V gene is TRBV20-1, the J gene TRBJ2-5, with 14 bases aligning to TRBD2. The CDR3 runs to 16 residues. Per the germline V gene, CDR1 is DFQATT and CDR2 is SNEGSKA (reference sequence). The junction had 8 bases not matched to a gene; V was cut back by 3 bases and J by 5 bases.

This clone was counted a single time. CDR3 in amino acids: CASSWGTSGRRNEQFF. Written as DNA, the CDR3 is TGTGCCAGCAGCTGGGGGACTAGCGGGAGGAGAAATGAGCAGTTCTTC. The chain recombines TRBV5-4 with TRBJ2-1; TRBD2 agrees at 15 bases. J gave up 7 bases and V 3 bases, and 5 bases lay outside the gene matches. CDR1 is SGHNT, CDR2 YYREEE, per germline (reference sequence). The CDR3 sequence is 16 residues long.

This chain connects TRBV6-2 or TRBV6-3 to TRBJ2-5; 7 nucleotides align to TRBD1. Germline assignment: CDR1 MNHEY and CDR2 SVGEGT. This CDR3 contains 16 residues. With V trimmed by 1 base and J by 3 bases, 8 bases remained unmatched. Here the CDR3 DNA reads TGTGCCAGCAGTTACTTTGGCAGGGGGTTTGAAGAGACCCAGTACTTC. Residues: CASSYFGRGFEETQYF.

V is TRBV5-1 and J is TRBJ2-1; 10 nucleotides match TRBD2. The germline V gene has CDR1 SGHRS and CDR2 YFSETQ. The CDR3 totals 16 residues. V gave up 2 bases and J gave up 8 bases; unmatched junction bases: 10. The CDR3 DNA reads TGCGCCAGCAGCTTAAGCGGGAGGGCCGGTAGCGATGAGCAGTTCTTC. Protein sequence: CASSLSGRAGSDEQFF.

This clone has just one count. The chain links TRBV9 to TRBJ2-7, with 7 bases matching TRBD2. This CDR3 contains 15 residues. Germline values: CDR1 SGDLS, CDR2 YYNGEE. J lost 2 bases, V lost 0 bases, and 5 bases had no gene match. CDR3 sequence reads: CASSVGGRAPYEQYF. CDR3 nucleotide sequence: TGTGCCAGCAGCGTAGGGGGGAGGGCCCCCTACGAGCAGTACTTC.